A selection of T cell receptor beta chains follows, all from one sample in a study of OX40 agonist ivuxolimab in advanced cancers. The data were produced by immunoSEQ multiplex PCR, yet TCRdb's version contains in-frame clones alone and is incomplete. Of about 62,000 clones in the sample, approximately 86% were seen once. The sample consisted of CD4+ or CD8+ T cells sorted from blood, taken in a trial of the OX40 agonist ivuxolimab. The source of these receptors is an adult with an advanced solid tumor such as melanoma, head and neck, liver or kidney cancer. The CDR3 runs from the conserved cysteine through the conserved F or W. D genes are given only for firm matches. Size is omitted from some rows. Given values are once, few, many or a class for expanded clones.

clone_size	v_call	j_call	d_call	cdr3_nt	cdr3_aa
.	TRBV27	TRBJ1-5	TRBD1	TGTGCCAGCAGTTTATCGGCAGGGGGCCTCGGCAATCAGCCCCAGCATTTT	CASSLSAGGLGNQPQHF
once	TRBV19	TRBJ2-3	.	TGTGCCAGTAGTTCGACAGACACAGATACGCAGTATTTT	CASSSTDTDTQYF
.	TRBV13	TRBJ1-2	.	TGTGCCAGCAGCTTAGACCCTAATTTGTTCCAGGGAAACTATGGCTACACCTTC	CASSLDPNLFQGNYGYTF
.	TRBV28	TRBJ2-7	.	TGTGCCAGCACTAACCCACGCGAGCAGTACTTC	CASTNPREQYF
.	TRBV6-5	TRBJ1-1	.	TGTGCCAGCTGGAACGAGTTGAACACTGAAGCTTTCTTT	CASWNELNTEAFF
.	TRBV30	TRBJ1-2	.	TGTGCCTGGAGTCGGGTTAACTATGGCTACACCTTC	CAWSRVNYGYTF
.	TRBV11-3	TRBJ2-7	.	TGTGCCAGCAGCTTAGGTACAGGAGCCGACGAGCAGTACTTC	CASSLGTGADEQYF
.	TRBV19	TRBJ1-2	.	TGTGCCAGTAGTTGGCGGGGTCGGGAAAAAGGCTACACCTTC	CASSWRGREKGYTF
.	TRBV11-3	TRBJ2-1	.	TGTGCCAGCAGCTTAGGGAGGGATGAGCAGTTCTTC	CASSLGRDEQFF
.	TRBV19	TRBJ2-4	.	TGTGCCAGTAGTATAATGACAGAACTAGCCAAAAACATTCAGTACTTC	CASSIMTELAKNIQYF
.	TRBV7-9	TRBJ1-2	.	TGTGCCAGCAGCTTAGATCTCTTAGCAGGAACACACTATGGCTACACCTTC	CASSLDLLAGTHYGYTF
.	TRBV11-2	TRBJ2-7	.	TGTGCCAGCAGCTTGGGACCTCTCTCCTACGAGCAGTACTTC	CASSLGPLSYEQYF
.	TRBV28	TRBJ2-3	TRBD2	TGTGCCAGCAGTTTGGGCGGTGGCGGGGGGGCGCGGGATACGCAGTATTTT	CASSLGGGGGARDTQYF
few	TRBV7-3	TRBJ2-1	TRBD1	TGTGCCAGCAGCTCCGGGGGACAGGGCCGCGCAAACAATGAGCAGTTCTTC	CASSSGGQGRANNEQFF
.	TRBV29-1	TRBJ2-5	.	TGCAGCGTTCAAGCTAGAAACCAAGAGACCCAGTACTTC	CSVQARNQETQYF
.	TRBV10-3	TRBJ2-1	TRBD1	TGTGCCATCAGCACACAGGGGAGCTCCTACAATGAGCAGTTCTTC	CAISTQGSSYNEQFF
.	TRBV18	TRBJ2-5	TRBD1	TGTGCCAGCTCACTCTTCACAGGGGACCAAGAGACCCAGTACTTC	CASSLFTGDQETQYF
.	TRBV6-5	TRBJ1-4	.	TGTGCCAGCAGTTCCGGCTCGACGGGGGAAAAACTGTTTTTT	CASSSGSTGEKLFF
.	TRBV6-4	TRBJ1-1	.	TGTGCCAGCAGTGCCCAGGGGAACACTGAAGCTTTCTTT	CASSAQGNTEAFF
.	TRBV5-8	TRBJ1-2	TRBD1	TGTGCCAGCAGCCCCGGGACAGGAGTGAACTATGGCTACACCTTC	CASSPGTGVNYGYTF
few	TRBV28	TRBJ1-2	TRBD1	TGTGCCAGCAGTAGCAGCGGACAGGGGGCACAGGGCTACACCTTC	CASSSSGQGAQGYTF
.	TRBV7-2	TRBJ2-4	.	TGTGCCAGCAGCATAAAGTGGGTTGGGGCAAACACAGCCAAAAACATTCAGTACTTC	CASSIKWVGANTAKNIQYF
once	TRBV25-1	TRBJ2-3	.	TGTGCCAGCAGTGAATGGGTAGCAGATACGCAGTATTTT	CASSEWVADTQYF
.	TRBV6-5	TRBJ2-5	.	TGTGCCAGCAGTTACTCGACGGAGACCCAGTACTTC	CASSYSTETQYF
.	TRBV30	TRBJ1-1	.	TGTGCCTGGAGAGCGGTCGACTCGAACACTGAAGCTTTCTTT	CAWRAVDSNTEAFF
.	TRBV4-1	TRBJ1-6	.	TGCGCCAGCAGCCAAGATGGGTATAATTCACCCCTCCACTTT	CASSQDGYNSPLHF
.	TRBV11-1	TRBJ2-1	TRBD2	TGTGCCAGCAGCTTTGGGGCGGGGGTTAGGGATGAGCAGTTCTTC	CASSFGAGVRDEQFF
few	TRBV4-3	TRBJ2-7	.	TGCGCCAGCAGCCAAGGGCTCGACTCCCCTTCCTACGAGCAGTACTTC	CASSQGLDSPSYEQYF
.	TRBV30	TRBJ1-2	TRBD1	TGTGCCTGGAAGGGGGCTGGTGGCTACACCTTC	CAWKGAGGYTF
.	TRBV11-2	TRBJ2-7	TRBD1	TGTGCCAGCAGCTTAGGTACCGGGACAGGGTCTACCGAGCAGTACTTC	CASSLGTGTGSTEQYF
once	TRBV4-3	TRBJ2-2	.	TGCGCCAGCAGCCAAGACCCATCTCCCGGGGAGCTGTTTTTT	CASSQDPSPGELFF
.	TRBV5-1	TRBJ2-1	TRBD2	TGCGCCAGCAGCTTTAGCGGGGCTAGCTCCTACAATGAGCAGTTCTTC	CASSFSGASSYNEQFF
.	TRBV19	TRBJ1-3	.	TGTGCCAGTACCTCTACATGGACCTCTGGAAACACCATATATTTT	CASTSTWTSGNTIYF
.	TRBV6-1	TRBJ1-1	.	TGTGCCAGCAGCTCCCGTATAACAGTGAACACTGAAGCTTTCTTT	CASSSRITVNTEAFF
.	TRBV7-9	TRBJ1-6	TRBD1	TGTGCCAGCAGCTTAGGGACAGGGGAATCACCCCTCCACTTT	CASSLGTGESPLHF
.	TRBV27	TRBJ1-5	.	TGTGCCAGCAGTCAACAGGGCAGCAATCAGCCCCAGCATTTT	CASSQQGSNQPQHF
.	TRBV5-6	TRBJ1-6	.	TGTGCCAGCAGCTTGACAGGGACACCCCTCCACTTT	CASSLTGTPLHF
.	TRBV25-1	TRBJ1-2	.	TGTGCCAGCAGTAACCTGGGATCACCCGCAGAGGGCTACACCTTC	CASSNLGSPAEGYTF
.	TRBV6-5	TRBJ2-1	TRBD2	TGTGCCAGCAGTCCCCTGGCGGGAGGCTACAATGAGCAGTTCTTC	CASSPLAGGYNEQFF
.	TRBV12-2	TRBJ2-7	.	TGTGCAAGTCGCTCCTTGCGGGGGCGGTACGAGCAGTACTTC	CASRSLRGRYEQYF
once	TRBV6-5	TRBJ1-5	.	TGTGCCAGCAGCCAGGGTCAGAGCAATCAGCCCCAGCATTTT	CASSQGQSNQPQHF
.	TRBV5-5	TRBJ2-5	TRBD1	TGTGCCAGCAGCCCTCAATGGACAGGGAAAGAGACCCAGTACTTC	CASSPQWTGKETQYF
.	TRBV7-2	TRBJ1-2	TRBD1	TGTGCCAGCAGCTTAGCGACAGGGGCCGGGGCTAACTATGGCTACACCTTC	CASSLATGAGANYGYTF
.	TRBV18	TRBJ1-5	TRBD1	TGTGCCAGCTCACCAGAAGGACAGGGCAAGTCCCAGCCCCAGCATTTT	CASSPEGQGKSQPQHF
.	TRBV6-5	TRBJ1-6	.	TGTGCCAGCAGTTACTCCCAGGGCATTGACTTGGCCCTCCACTTT	CASSYSQGIDLALHF
.	TRBV28	TRBJ2-7	TRBD2	TGTGCCAGCAGTTTAACCAGCGGGAGTAACGTGTGGGAGCAGTACTTC	CASSLTSGSNVWEQYF
.	TRBV28	TRBJ1-2	.	TGTGCCAGCAACCCCGGCCCCTATGGCTACACCTTC	CASNPGPYGYTF
.	TRBV14	TRBJ1-1	TRBD1	TGTGCCAGCAGCCCCGGACAGGGCCTTAACACTGAAGCTTTCTTT	CASSPGQGLNTEAFF
.	TRBV11-1	TRBJ1-1	.	TGTGCCAGCAGCTCCGTCGCGCAGGGGGAAGCTTTCTTT	CASSSVAQGEAFF
.	TRBV5-5	TRBJ1-2	.	TGTGCCAGCAGCTTGTATGGGGACTCCTATGGCTACACCTTC	CASSLYGDSYGYTF
.	TRBV11-2	TRBJ2-3	.	TGTGCCAGCAGCTTAGTAGTAGATACGCAGTATTTT	CASSLVVDTQYF
.	TRBV10-3	TRBJ2-6	.	TGTGCCATCGGTGTCCGGGTTGGGGCCAACGTCCTGACTTTC	CAIGVRVGANVLTF
once	TRBV7-9	TRBJ2-7	TRBD1	TGTGCCAGCACCCCGGGGACAGGGAGGACCTCCTACGAGCAGTACTTC	CASTPGTGRTSYEQYF